This TCR beta chain originates from a study of shared clonotypes between healthy human individuals. At the level of the study: Three plates each covered CD4 naive and memory; CD8 naive two, CD8 memory one. Overall study results and limits: Inspection by rarefaction showed sorted-subset sequencing to be incomplete despite large depth.

Concerning this clone itself: The antigen remains unidentified.

This CDR3 has 15 residues. V lost 7 bases to trimming and J lost 5 bases; unmatched junction nucleotides: 14. The germline CDR1 and CDR2 sequences are GTSNPN and SVGIG (reference sequence). Data came from immunoSEQ multiplex PCR; TCRdb stores just in-frame clones and leaves some out. This table holds a few million clones, about 92% found once. Nashville, Tennessee was home to all donors, each a Caucasian adult. Memory CD4+ cells were the fraction left after CD45RA+ naive selection. V and J are TRBV30 and TRBJ2-5; TRBD2 matches 9 bases. The sequence was collected from a young man in good health. Source material: naive CD4+ T cells sorted from blood. Subset here: CD45RA+ positively selected. CDR3 region: CAYLKSSSGTETQYF. CDR3 in DNA: TGTGCCTACCTTAAGTCGTCTAGCGGGACGGAGACCCAGTACTTC.